This note documents a single T cell receptor beta chain sequence. Its antigen is still unknown. This CDR3 is built from 15 residues. The germline V gene has CDR1 MNHEY and CDR2 SVGEGT. V trimming: 4 bases; J trimming: 4 bases; junction bases outside the gene matches: 6. Second-dose schedules of about 4 or about 12 weeks were combined. This sample is drawn from a study of T cell responses to AZD1222 COVID-19 vaccine. Study-level results: Vaccine-associated CD4 TCRs ranged over spike, dominating at 160-218 and 743-854.

The method was immunoSEQ multiplex PCR; TCRdb's version includes in-frame clones alone and lacks a portion of them. The table includes around 89,000 clones, roughly 90% detected once. The chain is built from TRBV6-2 or TRBV6-3 and TRBJ1-2; 10 nucleotides match TRBD1. The specimen was peripheral blood, collected 28 days after the second AZD1222 dose. The clonotype originates from an adult who received the AZD1222 COVID-19 vaccine. For the CDR3, the DNA is TGTGCCAGCAGTTTCGGGACAGGGGATGTCTATGGCTACACCTTC. This sequence encodes CASSFGTGDVYGYTF.